These T cell receptor beta chains were read from a single sample in a study of T cell repertoires in cytomegalovirus infection. MiXCR was run by TCRdb on the reads, yielding one entry per CDR3 protein. The repertoire holds about 220,000 distinct CDR3 sequences, with 35% to 45% as singletons. These receptors have no identified antigens. The input for sequencing was CD8+ T cells from cultured PBMCs, taken from culture after CMV antigen stimulation. These TCRs come from a human donor in good health (CMV status not recorded). Some clones in this sample may be carry-over from other donors' samples. Both conserved end residues are part of each CDR3. The order of the fields is clone size, D gene, J gene, V gene, CDR3 DNA, CDR3 protein. D genes are given only for firm matches. Not all rows give a size; the values are once, few, many and, for expanded clones, a class.

>many|TRBD2|TRBJ2-7|TRBV12-3/TRBV12-4
TGTGCCAGCAGTCCCGAAGCGGGGGGCCTTTGGACCGAGCAGTACTTC
CASSPEAGGLWTEQYF
>few|TRBD1|TRBJ2-7|TRBV6-2/TRBV6-3
TGTGCCAGCAGCCCCGGGACAGGGCAAAGACTAACCTACGAGCAGTACTTC
CASSPGTGQRLTYEQYF
>-|-|TRBJ1-1|TRBV27
TGTGCCAGCAGTTTTTTAGCAGATTCGAACACTGAAGCTTTCTTT
CASSFLADSNTEAFF
>-|-|TRBJ2-7|TRBV19
TGTGCCAGTAGTCGGAGGACGGGGGCGGACTACGAGCAGTACTTC
CASSRRTGADYEQYF
>-|-|TRBJ1-1|TRBV7-2
TGTGCCAGCGCCAGGGGTCGGGCTGAAGCTTTCTTT
CASARGRAEAFF
>once|TRBD1|TRBJ2-4|TRBV6-6
TGTGCCAGCAGAGACGACAGGGGGCCGGCGTACTTC
CASRDDRGPAYF
>few|-|TRBJ1-1|TRBV12-3/TRBV12-4
TGTGCCAGCAGCTCCCTAAGTCAGGGATCCCTAATTGAAGCTTTCTTT
CASSSLSQGSLIEAFF
>many|-|TRBJ2-1|TRBV10-3
TGTGCCATCAGTGAGTCGATGGCGGGCCAATACAATGAGCAGTTCTTC
CAISESMAGQYNEQFF
>-|-|TRBJ2-1|TRBV11-2
TGTGCCAGCAGCCCGCGGAGAACTAAGACCTACAATGAGCAGTTCTTC
CASSPRRTKTYNEQFF
>few|-|TRBJ2-7|TRBV11-2
TGTGCCAGCAGCTTTAGGAGGGAGGGGGCCTACGAGCAGTACTTC
CASSFRREGAYEQYF
>-|-|TRBJ2-7|TRBV28
TGTGCCAGCAGTCCCAAGACCCGCAGAGAGTACGAGCAGTACTTC
CASSPKTRREYEQYF
>few|-|TRBJ1-4|TRBV7-6
TGTGCCAGCAGCTTATGGCCGGAGGGAGGGTCGGATGAAAAACTGTTTTTT
CASSLWPEGGSDEKLFF
>-|-|TRBJ2-1|TRBV30
TGTGCCTGGAGTGTAACTTCGGAGCAGTTCTTC
CAWSVTSEQFF
>-|-|TRBJ2-5|TRBV2
TGTGCCAGCAGTGATCCCGTGCTAGAGACCCAGTACTTC
CASSDPVLETQYF
>few|TRBD1|TRBJ1-1|TRBV6-6
TGTGCCAGCAGTCCAGGCGCAGGGGGCACTGAAGCTTTCTTT
CASSPGAGGTEAFF
>few|-|TRBJ2-3|TRBV6-2/TRBV6-3
TGTGCCAGCAGTACCGGGCGGAGGAGCACAGATACGCAGTATTTT
CASSTGRRSTDTQYF
>few|-|TRBJ2-1|TRBV6-1
TGTGCCATCACCCCGGGACTCCTCAATGAGCAGTTCTTC
CAITPGLLNEQFF
>few|TRBD2|TRBJ2-2|TRBV7-6
TGTGCCAGCACCTACTCGACTAGCGGGAATGCCGGGGAGCTGTTTTTT
CASTYSTSGNAGELFF
>few|-|TRBJ2-6|TRBV7-8
TGTGCCAGCAGCTTAGGTTGGGTTGGGGCCAACGTCCTGACTTTC
CASSLGWVGANVLTF
>few|-|TRBJ2-2|TRBV27
TGTGCCAGCAGTTGGGGGTACGGGGAGCTGTTTTTT
CASSWGYGELFF
>-|-|TRBJ2-7|TRBV6-1
TGTGCCAGCGGGAGGACCAACTACGAGCAGTACTTC
CASGRTNYEQYF
>-|-|TRBJ1-5|TRBV10-3
TGTGCCATCAGTGACTGGGCTGGGCAGCCCCAGCATTTT
CAISDWAGQPQHF
>-|-|TRBJ1-1|TRBV7-4
TGTGCCAGCAGCTCCCCGCGGTTGCAGGGAACCACTGAAGCTTTCTTT
CASSSPRLQGTTEAFF
>-|-|TRBJ2-3|TRBV15
TGTGCCACCAGCAGCGCCCACAGGGATGGCACAGATACGCAGTATTTT
CATSSAHRDGTDTQYF
>-|-|TRBJ2-7|TRBV24-1
TGTGCCACCAGTGGTCCAGGGGTCGACGAGCAGTACTTC
CATSGPGVDEQYF
>-|-|TRBJ2-3|TRBV7-6
TGTGCCACCGAGTCAGATACGCAGTATTTT
CATESDTQYF
>-|TRBD1|TRBJ1-6|TRBV19
TGTGCCAGTAGTACCGACAGGGGCAACTATAATTCACCCCTCCACTTT
CASSTDRGNYNSPLHF
>once|TRBD1|TRBJ2-3|TRBV6-5
TGTGCCAGCAGCCGCGGGACAGGCGGGAGCACAGATACGCAGTATTTT
CASSRGTGGSTDTQYF
>many|-|TRBJ1-6|TRBV2
TGTGCCAGCAGTAGGACGGGAAAGAATTCACCCCTCCACTTT
CASSRTGKNSPLHF
>-|-|TRBJ2-7|TRBV29-1
TGCAGCGTTGCTCCGGGGGCGCGTTTTGCCGAGCAGTACTTC
CSVAPGARFAEQYF
>-|-|TRBJ2-1|TRBV7-2
TGTGCCAGCAGCTTTGGGATTAGCTCCTACAATGAGCAGTTCTTC
CASSFGISSYNEQFF
>few|-|TRBJ2-7|TRBV11-2
TGTGCCAGCAGCTTAGCGGGGGGCCGCTACGAGCAGTACTTC
CASSLAGGRYEQYF
>-|-|TRBJ1-2|TRBV11-2
TGTGCCAGCAGCTTAAATCGAGGTCCCAACTATGGCTACACCTTC
CASSLNRGPNYGYTF
>-|TRBD2|TRBJ2-2|TRBV28
TGTGCCAGCAGCTCCCTACTAGCGGGAGCCCGCGGCGGGGAGCTGTTTTTT
CASSSLLAGARGGELFF
>few|-|TRBJ2-6|TRBV28
TGTGCCAGCACCACAACGGCGGACAGTCGCTCTGGGGCCAACGTCCTGACTTTC
CASTTTADSRSGANVLTF
>few|TRBD1|TRBJ2-7|TRBV24-1
TGTGCCACCAGTGACCCCGACAGGGGATACGAGCAGTACTTC
CATSDPDRGYEQYF
>-|TRBD2|TRBJ2-3|TRBV7-9
TGTGCCAGCAGTTTCTCTCGGACTAGCGGAGATACGCAGTATTTT
CASSFSRTSGDTQYF
>-|-|TRBJ1-5|TRBV7-6
TGTGCCAGCAGCTTCGGACAGCTTAGCAATCAGCCCCAGCATTTT
CASSFGQLSNQPQHF
>-|-|TRBJ1-6|TRBV27
TGTGCCAGCGGCCTCACGGTGGGGTACTCACCCCTCCACTTT
CASGLTVGYSPLHF
>-|TRBD2|TRBJ2-2|TRBV11-2
TGTGCCAGCAGCTTAGGCCGGGGGACTAGCGGGAAAACCGGGGAGCTGTTTTTT
CASSLGRGTSGKTGELFF
>-|TRBD1|TRBJ1-4|TRBV18
TGTGCCAGCTCACCTTACAGGGGGTTACGAGAAAAACTGTTTTTT
CASSPYRGLREKLFF
>-|-|TRBJ1-4|TRBV7-9
TGTGCCAGCAGCCGGGGGCCCAGGGTAGAACTTTTTTTT
CASSRGPRVELFF
>-|TRBD1|TRBJ2-5|TRBV24-1
TGTGCCACCAGTGAAACAGGGGGCGAGACCCAGTACTTC
CATSETGGETQYF
>few|TRBD1|TRBJ1-2|TRBV19
TGTGCCAGTAGTGTTGACAGGGGGGGCGTCTATGGCTACACCTTC
CASSVDRGGVYGYTF
>once|-|TRBJ2-2|TRBV19
TGTGCCAGTAGGGGAAGGGGGCGGGGGGAGTTCGCGAACACCGGGGAGCTGTTTTTT
CASRGRGRGEFANTGELFF
>-|-|TRBJ2-2|TRBV4-1
TGCGCCAGCAGCCAGAGCAGGGGCACCGGGGAGCTGTTTTTT
CASSQSRGTGELFF
>-|-|TRBJ2-3|TRBV13
TGTGCCAGCAGCGTATTCACAGATACGCAGTATTTT
CASSVFTDTQYF
>-|-|TRBJ2-1|TRBV12-3/TRBV12-4
TGTGCCAGCAGTTTCCCAACCGGCCTAGGGTACAATGAGCAGTTCTTC
CASSFPTGLGYNEQFF
>-|TRBD1|TRBJ2-2|TRBV4-1
TGCGCCAGCAGCCAAGATGGGCAGGGGGCGTACACCGGGGAGCTGTTTTTT
CASSQDGQGAYTGELFF
>few|-|TRBJ2-3|TRBV11-1
TGTGCCAGCAGCCAATATGTGGGGGGCCGGACAGATACGCAGTATTTT
CASSQYVGGRTDTQYF
>-|TRBD1|TRBJ1-2|TRBV20-1
TGCAGTGCTAGAGATCCAGGGGGCTATGGCTACACCTTC
CSARDPGGYGYTF
>few|-|TRBJ2-6|TRBV7-3
TGTGCCAGCAGCGAATTAGGGGCCAACGTCCTGACTTTC
CASSELGANVLTF
>many|-|TRBJ2-3|TRBV7-8
TGTGCCAGCAGCTTAGACTTTGCGTTGACAGATACGCAGTATTTT
CASSLDFALTDTQYF
>few|-|TRBJ2-1|TRBV9
TGTGCCAGCAGCGGAGGGGGGTCCCACAATGAGCAGTTCTTC
CASSGGGSHNEQFF
>-|-|TRBJ2-3|TRBV7-6
TGTGCCAGCAGCTTAAGATCCGCTAACACAGATACGCAGTATTTT
CASSLRSANTDTQYF
>-|TRBD2|TRBJ2-2|TRBV7-9
TGTGCCAGCAGCGCCGGGACTAGCGGGAGGCCCCACACCGGGGAGCTGTTTTTT
CASSAGTSGRPHTGELFF
>few|-|TRBJ2-5|TRBV27
TGTGCCAGCAGCACATCAAGTACCAAGAGACCCCAGTACTTC
CASSTSSTKRPQYF
>-|TRBD2|TRBJ2-7|TRBV3-1
TGTGCCAGCAGCCAAGTTCCTAGCGGAAACTCCTACGAGCAGTACTTC
CASSQVPSGNSYEQYF
>few|-|TRBJ2-1|TRBV6-2/TRBV6-3
TGTGCCAGCAGTCCCTGGGGGGCGGGAAATTACAATGAGCAGTTCTTC
CASSPWGAGNYNEQFF
>-|-|TRBJ1-5|TRBV7-8
TGTGCCAGCAGAGATCAAGAAGGATTGCCCCAGCATTTT
CASRDQEGLPQHF